The 15 T cell receptor beta chains below all came from one sample that was sequenced in a study of OX40 agonist ivuxolimab in advanced cancers. TCRdb's table, derived via immunoSEQ multiplex PCR, lists solely in-frame clones and lacks some. The repertoire includes about 42,000 clones, 85% to 90% of them detected once, and 6% sits in the top ten. The sample was CD4+ or CD8+ T cells sorted from blood, taken in a trial of the OX40 agonist ivuxolimab. Source of these receptors: an adult with an advanced solid tumor such as melanoma, head and neck, liver or kidney cancer.

The V call is TRBV5-4, the J call TRBJ2-5; possibly TRBD2 for D (5 bases). The V and J ends lost 1 base and 0 bases respectively, with 10 bases between them. The CDR3 runs to 15 residues. CDR1 is SGHNT, CDR2 YYREEE, per germline (reference sequence). CDR3 residues: CASSLNSEYQETQYF. The CDR3 DNA reads TGTGCCAGCAGCTTGAATAGCGAGTACCAAGAGACCCAGTACTTC.

This chain's CDR3 is CASSLLGTDVNEKLFF. The CDR3 DNA sequence: TGTGCCAGCAGCTTATTAGGGACAGATGTTAATGAAAAACTGTTTTTT. The V and J genes are TRBV7-9 and TRBJ1-4, with 7 bases lining up with TRBD1. V gave up 2 bases and J gave up 4 bases; unmatched junction bases: 7. The CDR3 loop spans 16 amino acids. Germline CDR1 SEHNR, CDR2 FQNEAQ (reference sequence).

V is TRBV4-2 and J is TRBJ2-5, with 12 bases fitting TRBD2. The end of the DNA is better explained by TRBJ2-7, so the J call may be wrong. This CDR3 has 17 amino acids. CDR1 and CDR2 from the germline V gene are LGHNA and YNFKEQ. CDR3 DNA sequence: TGTGCCAGCAGCCAATGGCTAGCGGGAGGGCGCACGTACGAGCAGTACTTC. Translation gives CASSQWLAGGRTYEQYF.

V usage is TRBV5-4 and J usage is TRBJ1-1; a possible D gene is TRBD1 (5 bases). The CDR3 contains 15 residues. Trimming stripped 4 bases from V and 1 base from J, with 14 bases between. The germline V gene has CDR1 SGHNT and CDR2 YYREEE (reference sequence). CDR3 in amino acids: CASSPGPIQNTEAFF. The DNA for the CDR3 is TGTGCCAGCAGCCCGGGACCAATCCAGAACACTGAAGCTTTCTTT.

This chain uses TRBV19 with TRBJ2-7, with D possibly TRBD2 on 6 matching bases. This CDR3 region has 15 residues. Germline values: CDR1 LNHDA, CDR2 SQIVND (reference sequence). With 5 bases removed from V and 0 bases from J, the gap between germline ends came to 14 bases. The CDR3 coding sequence is TGTGCCAGTAGTCACCTTAGCGGAGGCTCCTACGAGCAGTACTTC. Its translation: CASSHLSGGSYEQYF. The whole variable domain, remainder taken from reference TRBV19 and TRBJ2-7, is DGGITQSPKYLFRKEGQNVTLSCEQNLNHDAMYWYRQDPGQGLRLIYYSQIVNDFQKGDIAEGYSVSREKKESFPLTVTSAQKNPTAFYLCASSHLSGGSYEQYFGPGTRLTVT.

The V call is TRBV18, the J call TRBJ1-4; 12 bases are a match to TRBD1. The CDR3 contains 17 residues. The germline V gene has CDR1 KGHSH and CDR2 LQKENI. Trimming at V came to 1 base and at J to 14 bases, leaving 14 bases not matched to a gene. CDR3 coding DNA: TGTGCCAGCTCACCACGGGCCCCCGGGACAGGGGGCCCGGATCTGTTTTTT. Translation gives CASSPRAPGTGGPDLFF.

V and J are TRBV9 and TRBJ1-3; D perhaps matches TRBD1 (5 bases). Trimming cost V 2 bases and J 2 bases, with 11 bases left between them. CDR3 length equals 15 residues. Per the germline V gene, CDR1 is SGDLS and CDR2 is YYNGEE. The CDR3: CASSVTGDAGNTIYF. The CDR3 DNA sequence: TGTGCCAGCAGCGTTACAGGTGACGCTGGAAACACCATATATTTT. Complete variable domain (other parts from reference TRBV9 and TRBJ1-3): DSGVTQTPKHLITATGQRVTLRCSPRSGDLSVYWYQQSLDQGLQFLIQYYNGEERAKGNILERFSAQQFPDLHSELNLSSLELGDSALYFCASSVTGDAGNTIYFGEGSWLTVV.

The genes are TRBV28 and TRBJ1-4, with D possibly TRBD1 on 5 matching bases. The length of the CDR3 is 13 residues. CDR1 and CDR2 from the germline V gene are MDHEN and SYDVKM. Trimming removed 6 bases at V and 8 bases at J, with 13 bases between. As DNA, the CDR3 is TGTGCCAGCAGATCAGGGATGGCCGAAAAACTGTTTTTT. It codes for CASRSGMAEKLFF.

On this clone: Additional DNA sequences in this sample encode the identical CDR3. The rearrangement joins TRBV5-1 to TRBJ2-2; 9 bases fit TRBD1. V was clipped by 4 bases and J by 5 bases; unmatched bases: 6. Germline CDR1 and CDR2: SGHRS and YFSETQ. The CDR3 consists of 15 residues. In DNA, the CDR3 is TGCGCCAGCAGCCCGGACAGGGGCTTGACCGGGGAGCTGTTTTTT. It is translated as CASSPDRGLTGELFF.

This chain joins TRBV19 and TRBJ1-2; weak D call: TRBD1 (5 bases). The CDR3 extends over 13 amino acids. V gave up 5 bases and J gave up 4 bases, with 11 bases separating them. CDR1 is LNHDA, CDR2 SQIVND, per germline (reference sequence). The CDR3 sequence is CASSVDIPYGYTF. For the CDR3, the DNA is TGTGCCAGTAGTGTGGACATACCCTATGGCTACACCTTC. The complete variable domain, with remaining parts taken from reference TRBV19 and TRBJ1-2, reads DGGITQSPKYLFRKEGQNVTLSCEQNLNHDAMYWYRQDPGQGLRLIYYSQIVNDFQKGDIAEGYSVSREKKESFPLTVTSAQKNPTAFYLCASSVDIPYGYTFGSGTRLTVV.

V and J are TRBV28 and TRBJ2-2; 9 bases fit TRBD1. V lost 8 bases to trimming and J lost 5 bases; unmatched junction nucleotides: 6. Looked up from germline, CDR1 is MDHEN and CDR2 is SYDVKM. The CDR3 totals 14 residues. CDR3 in DNA: TGTGCCAGCTCACGACAGGGGGGAACCGGGGAGCTGTTTTTT. It translates to CASSRQGGTGELFF.

This chain joins TRBV2 and TRBJ2-7; possible D gene TRBD1, 6 bases. V gave up 1 base and J gave up 5 bases, with 12 bases separating them. The CDR3 is 14 residues long. The V gene's germline CDR1 is SNHLY and CDR2 FYNNEI. The CDR3 DNA is TGTGCCAGCAGTGAAGTCTTCAGGGGCCACGAGCAGTACTTC. This sequence encodes CASSEVFRGHEQYF.

The V gene is TRBV11-1, the J gene TRBJ2-2; 10 nucleotides match TRBD1. Germline trimming cut 5 bases from V and 7 bases from J; bases unmatched to any gene: 10. The germline V gene has CDR1 SGHAT and CDR2 FQDESV (reference sequence). The CDR3 is 16 amino acids. The CDR3 nucleotides read TGTGCCAGCAGCCGTGACAGGGGGCGCATTCACGGGGAGCTGTTTTTT. As protein: CASSRDRGRIHGELFF.

CDR3 region: CASSQEGRGEQFF. In DNA, the CDR3 is TGCGCCAGCAGCCAAGAGGGACGGGGTGAGCAGTTCTTC. This chain uses TRBV4-1 with TRBJ2-1; tentatively, D is TRBD1 or TRBD2 (5 bases each). This CDR3 comprises 13 residues. The germline gives CDR1 MGHRA, CDR2 YSYEKL. The ends were cut back, 0 bases at V and 9 bases at J, with 9 bases in the middle.

The genes are TRBV19 and TRBJ2-5; D is tentatively TRBD1 or TRBD2 (5 bases each). Germline V gives CDR1 LNHDA, CDR2 SQIVND (reference sequence). The V and J ends lost 8 bases and 2 bases respectively, with 15 bases between them. The CDR3 consists of 14 residues. The CDR3 coding sequence is TGTGCCAGTTCTATCCCGGGACGTCAAGAGACCCAGTACTTC. Translating gives CASSIPGRQETQYF.